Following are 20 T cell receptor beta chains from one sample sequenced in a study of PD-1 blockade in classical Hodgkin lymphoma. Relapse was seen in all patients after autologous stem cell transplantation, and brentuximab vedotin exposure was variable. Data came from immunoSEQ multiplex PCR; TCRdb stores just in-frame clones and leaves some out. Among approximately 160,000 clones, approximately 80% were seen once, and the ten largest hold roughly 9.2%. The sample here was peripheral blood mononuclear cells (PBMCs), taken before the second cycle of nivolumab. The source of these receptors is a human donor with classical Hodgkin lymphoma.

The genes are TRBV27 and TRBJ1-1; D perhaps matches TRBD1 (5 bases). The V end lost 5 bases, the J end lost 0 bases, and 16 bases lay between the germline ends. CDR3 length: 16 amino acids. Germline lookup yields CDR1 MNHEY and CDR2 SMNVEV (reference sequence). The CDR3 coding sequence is TGTGCCAGCAGTAACTCACGCGGGGGACTGAACACTGAAGCTTTCTTT. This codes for CASSNSRGGLNTEAFF.

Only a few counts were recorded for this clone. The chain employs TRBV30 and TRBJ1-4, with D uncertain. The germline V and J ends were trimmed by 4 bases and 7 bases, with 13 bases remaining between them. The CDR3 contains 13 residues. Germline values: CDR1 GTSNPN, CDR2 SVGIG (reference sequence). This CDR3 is CAWNLVGGEKLFF. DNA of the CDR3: TGTGCCTGGAATCTGGTGGGAGGTGAAAAACTGTTTTTT. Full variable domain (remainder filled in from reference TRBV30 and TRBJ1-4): SQTIHQWPATLVQPVGSPLSLECTVEGTSNPNLYWYRQAAGRGLQLLFYSVGIGQISSEVPQNLSASRPQDRQFILSSKKLLLSDSGFYLCAWNLVGGEKLFFGSGTQLSVL.

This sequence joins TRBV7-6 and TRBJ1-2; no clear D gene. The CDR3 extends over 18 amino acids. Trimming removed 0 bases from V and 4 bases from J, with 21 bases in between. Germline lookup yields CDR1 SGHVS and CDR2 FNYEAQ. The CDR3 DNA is TGTGCCAGCAGCTTAGCGTTACGAGGGAATCGATCCGGCTATGGCTACACCTTC. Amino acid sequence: CASSLALRGNRSGYGYTF. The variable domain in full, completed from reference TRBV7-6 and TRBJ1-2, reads GAGVSQSPRYKVTKRGQDVALRCDPISGHVSLYWYRQALGQGPEFLTYFNYEAQQDKSGLPNDRFSAERPEGSISTLTIQRTEQRDSAMYRCASSLALRGNRSGYGYTFGSGTRLTVV.

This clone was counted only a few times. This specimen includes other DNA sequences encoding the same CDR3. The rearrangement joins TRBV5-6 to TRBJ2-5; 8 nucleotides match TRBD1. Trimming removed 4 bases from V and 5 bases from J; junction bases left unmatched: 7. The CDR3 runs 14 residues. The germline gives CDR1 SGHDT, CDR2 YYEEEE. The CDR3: CASSRGQGGETQYF. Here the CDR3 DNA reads TGTGCCAGCAGCCGAGGACAGGGAGGTGAGACCCAGTACTTC.

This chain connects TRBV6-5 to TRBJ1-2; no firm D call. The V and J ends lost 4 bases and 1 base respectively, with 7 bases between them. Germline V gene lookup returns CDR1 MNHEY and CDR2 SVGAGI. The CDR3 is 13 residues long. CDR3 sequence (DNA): TGTGCCAGCAGTTCGCTTTATAACTATGGCTACACCTTC. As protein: CASSSLYNYGYTF.

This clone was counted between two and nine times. CDR3 loop: CASSPTRDRNYGYTF. The CDR3 DNA is TGTGCCAGCTCGCCTACCCGGGACAGAAACTATGGCTACACCTTC. The chain is built from TRBV18 and TRBJ1-2, with TRBD1 matching over 7 bases. The germline V gene encodes CDR1 KGHSH and CDR2 LQKENI. Trimming at V came to 6 bases and at J to 2 bases, leaving 9 bases not matched to a gene. This CDR3 has 15 amino acids. The whole variable domain, filled in from reference TRBV18 and TRBJ1-2, reads NAGVMQNPRHLVRRRGQEARLRCSPMKGHSHVYWYRQLPEEGLKFMVYLQKENIIDESGMPKERFSAEFPKEGPSILRIQQVVRGDSAAYFCASSPTRDRNYGYTFGSGTRLTVV.

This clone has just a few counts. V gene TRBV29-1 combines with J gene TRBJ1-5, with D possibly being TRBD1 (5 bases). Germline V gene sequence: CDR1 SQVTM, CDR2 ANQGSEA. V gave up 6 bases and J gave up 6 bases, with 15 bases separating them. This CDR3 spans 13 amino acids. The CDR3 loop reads CSVGESRLQPQHF. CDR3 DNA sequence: TGCAGCGTGGGGGAGTCCAGGCTTCAGCCCCAGCATTTT.

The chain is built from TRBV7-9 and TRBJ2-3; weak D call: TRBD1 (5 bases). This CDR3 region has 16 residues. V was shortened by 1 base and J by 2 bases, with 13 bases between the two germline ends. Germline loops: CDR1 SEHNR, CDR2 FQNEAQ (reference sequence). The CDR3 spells CASSLVLGALTDTQYF. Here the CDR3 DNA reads TGTGCCAGCAGCTTAGTTTTAGGGGCCCTCACAGATACGCAGTATTTT.

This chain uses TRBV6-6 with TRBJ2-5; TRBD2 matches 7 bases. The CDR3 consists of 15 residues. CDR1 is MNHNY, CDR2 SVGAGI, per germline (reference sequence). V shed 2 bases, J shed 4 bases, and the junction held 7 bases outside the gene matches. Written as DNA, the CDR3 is TGTGCCAGCAGTTACGGGAAGGGGAGGGGAGAGACCCAGTACTTC. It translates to CASSYGKGRGETQYF.

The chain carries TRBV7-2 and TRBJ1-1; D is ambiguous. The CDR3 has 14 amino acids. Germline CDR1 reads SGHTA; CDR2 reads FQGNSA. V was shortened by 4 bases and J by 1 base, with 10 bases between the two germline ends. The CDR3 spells CASSSLWTNTEAFF. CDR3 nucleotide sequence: TGTGCCAGCAGCTCTCTCTGGACGAACACTGAAGCTTTCTTT.

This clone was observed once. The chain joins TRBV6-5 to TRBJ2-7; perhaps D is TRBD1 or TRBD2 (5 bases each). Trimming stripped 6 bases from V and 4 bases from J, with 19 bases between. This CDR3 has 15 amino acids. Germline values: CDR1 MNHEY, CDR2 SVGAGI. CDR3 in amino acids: CASRSPLGTGYEQYF. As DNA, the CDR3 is TGTGCCAGCAGATCCCCTCTGGGGACGGGGTACGAGCAGTACTTC.

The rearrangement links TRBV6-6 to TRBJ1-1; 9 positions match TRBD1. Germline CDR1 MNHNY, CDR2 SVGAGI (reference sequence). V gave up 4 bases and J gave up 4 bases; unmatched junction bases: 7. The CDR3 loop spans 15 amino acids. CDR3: CASSWTGEGGTEAFF. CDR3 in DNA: TGTGCCAGCAGTTGGACAGGGGAGGGAGGCACTGAAGCTTTCTTT.

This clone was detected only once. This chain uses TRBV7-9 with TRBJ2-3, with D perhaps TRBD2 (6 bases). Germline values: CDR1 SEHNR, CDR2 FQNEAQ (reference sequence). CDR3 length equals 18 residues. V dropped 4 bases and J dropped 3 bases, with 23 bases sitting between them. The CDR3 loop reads CASSSITGTPGGTDTQYF. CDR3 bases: TGTGCCAGCAGCTCCATAACCGGGACTCCAGGCGGTACAGATACGCAGTATTTT.

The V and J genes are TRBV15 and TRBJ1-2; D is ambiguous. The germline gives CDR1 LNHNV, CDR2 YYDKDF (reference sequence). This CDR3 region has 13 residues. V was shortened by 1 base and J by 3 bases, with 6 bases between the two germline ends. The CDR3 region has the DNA TGTGCCACCAGCAGAGGGGATGACTATGGCTACACCTTC. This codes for CATSRGDDYGYTF.

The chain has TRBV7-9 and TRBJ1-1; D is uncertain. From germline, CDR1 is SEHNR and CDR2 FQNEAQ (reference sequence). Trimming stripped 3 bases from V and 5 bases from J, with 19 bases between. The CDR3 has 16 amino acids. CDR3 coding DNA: TGTGCCAGCAGCTTCTCCATCCAGACCCGGTGGACTGAAGCTTTCTTT. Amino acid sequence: CASSFSIQTRWTEAFF. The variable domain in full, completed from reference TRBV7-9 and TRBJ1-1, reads DTGVSQNPRHKITKRGQNVTFRCDPISEHNRLYWYRQTLGQGPEFLTYFQNEAQLEKSRLLSDRFSAERPKGSFSTLEIQRTEQGDSAMYLCASSFSIQTRWTEAFFGQGTRLTVV.

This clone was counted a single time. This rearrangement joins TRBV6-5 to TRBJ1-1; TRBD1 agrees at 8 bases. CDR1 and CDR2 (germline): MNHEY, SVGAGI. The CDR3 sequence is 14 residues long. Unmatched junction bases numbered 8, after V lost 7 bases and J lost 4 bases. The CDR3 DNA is TGTGCCAGCACCTCCAGGGGGCGGGTCACTGAAGCTTTCTTT. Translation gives CASTSRGRVTEAFF.

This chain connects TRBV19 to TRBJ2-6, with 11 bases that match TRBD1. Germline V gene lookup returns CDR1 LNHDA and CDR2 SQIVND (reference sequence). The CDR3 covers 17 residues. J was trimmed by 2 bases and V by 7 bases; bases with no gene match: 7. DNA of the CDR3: TGTGCCAGTAAACACAGGGACAGGGGGACTGGGGCCAACGTCCTGACTTTC. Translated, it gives CASKHRDRGTGANVLTF. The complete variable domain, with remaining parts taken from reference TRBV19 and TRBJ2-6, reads DGGITQSPKYLFRKEGQNVTLSCEQNLNHDAMYWYRQDPGQGLRLIYYSQIVNDFQKGDIAEGYSVSREKKESFPLTVTSAQKNPTAFYLCASKHRDRGTGANVLTFGAGSRLTVL.

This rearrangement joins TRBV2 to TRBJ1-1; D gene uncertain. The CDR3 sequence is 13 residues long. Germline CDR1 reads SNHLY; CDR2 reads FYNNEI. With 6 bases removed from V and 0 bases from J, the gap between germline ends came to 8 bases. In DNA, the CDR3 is TGTGCCAGCAGGGTCACAGTGAACACTGAAGCTTTCTTT. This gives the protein CASRVTVNTEAFF.

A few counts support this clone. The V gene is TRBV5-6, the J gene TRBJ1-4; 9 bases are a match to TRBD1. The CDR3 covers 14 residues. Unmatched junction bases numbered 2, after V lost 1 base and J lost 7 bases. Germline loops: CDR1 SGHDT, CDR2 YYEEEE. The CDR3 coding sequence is TGTGCCAGCAGCTTGTGGGACAGGGCTGAAAAACTGTTTTTT. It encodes CASSLWDRAEKLFF.

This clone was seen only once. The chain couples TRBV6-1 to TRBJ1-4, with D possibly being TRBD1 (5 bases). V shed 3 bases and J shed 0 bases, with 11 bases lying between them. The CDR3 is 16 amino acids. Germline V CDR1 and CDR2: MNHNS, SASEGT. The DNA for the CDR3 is TGTGCCAGCAGTGACCGGGGGGGATCAACTAATGAAAAACTGTTTTTT. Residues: CASSDRGGSTNEKLFF.